These 4 T cell receptor beta chains originate from one sample sequenced in a study. A single record per CDR3 protein comes from TCRdb applying MiXCR to the RT-PCR reads. The sample has almost 700,000 distinct CDR3 sequences; 14% are singletons. The sequenced sample consisted of memory CD4+ T cells from blood. These receptors originate from a female donor in good health, serving as a healthy control.

This clonotype was seen ten or more times. This chain joins TRBV11-2 and TRBJ2-1, with 8 bases lining up with TRBD1. V was pared by 2 bases and J by 5 bases, with 5 bases of the junction left unmatched. The CDR3 covers 15 residues. Germline V gene sequence: CDR1 SGHAT, CDR2 FQNNGV. CDR3 in DNA: TGTGCCAGCAGCTTACTCGGGACAGGCCACAATGAGCAGTTCTTC. This sequence encodes CASSLLGTGHNEQFF.

The rearrangement uses TRBV12-3 or TRBV12-4 and TRBJ2-7; no reliable D call. Trimming shortened V by 6 bases and J by 2 bases, and 8 bases separated the two germline ends. This CDR3 has 12 amino acids. The DNA for the CDR3 is TGTGCCAGCAGCATCCTTCCCTACGAGCAGTACTTC. Protein product: CASSILPYEQYF.

This clonotype was found a few times. This chain connects TRBV5-1 to TRBJ2-1; TRBD2 matches 10 bases. This CDR3 spans 15 amino acids. V was pared by 3 bases and J by 9 bases, with 9 bases of the junction left unmatched. CDR1 is SGHRS and CDR2 is YFSETQ in the germline V gene. In DNA form, the CDR3 reads TGCGCCAGCAGCTCCCCAGAGCGGGAGGGCGGTGAGCAGTTCTTC. This codes for CASSSPEREGGEQFF.

Ten or more counts support this clonotype. The junction departs from germline at one end; a sequencing error may be responsible. The V call is TRBV5-1, the J call TRBJ2-7, with 11 bases aligning to TRBD1. Per the germline V gene, CDR1 is SGHRS and CDR2 is YFSETQ. The CDR3 is made up of 14 amino acids. DNA of the CDR3: TGTGCCAGCAGCTTGGGACAGGGGGCCTACGAGCAGTACTTC. It yields the protein CASSLGQGAYEQYF.